This TCR beta chain is from a study of blood T cell repertoires in COVID-19. At the level of the study: There were acute and convalescent COVID-19 samples, and they came from the United States, Italy and Spain.

V was trimmed by 2 bases and J by 2 bases, leaving 7 bases between them. Germline V gene data show CDR1 as SGHTA and CDR2 as FQGNSA. The CDR3 loop spans 13 amino acids. Study processing details: Estimates of nucleated cell counts were drawn from the amplification of reference gene primers. Sequencing was performed with immunoSEQ multiplex PCR; in TCRdb, only in-frame clones are kept and a portion is missing. V, J and clone size are taken as reported in that table, and D and trimming were inferred from the DNA itself. Here the sample spans around 82,000 clones, approximately 86% being singletons. This clone was detected only a few times. Seattle-derived patients entered the study during active infection and were followed longitudinally.

The source material was peripheral blood. This clonotype was sampled from a man at least 80 years old with COVID-19, enrolled during active disease. The genes are TRBV7-2 and TRBJ2-7; the D is unclear. CDR3 DNA: TGTGCCAGCAGCTTAATGGGCCCCTACGAGCAGTACTTC. Translating it yields CASSLMGPYEQYF.